One TCR beta chain is described in this entry. Antigen: not known. TCRdb keeps only in-frame clones here, not all; method: immunoSEQ multiplex PCR. Of over 45,000 clones in the sample, about four fifths were seen once. V dropped 3 bases and J dropped 8 bases, with 10 bases sitting between them. The CDR3 contains 11 residues. Per the germline V gene, CDR1 is DFQATT and CDR2 is SNEGSKA (reference sequence). The data stem from a study of OX40 agonist ivuxolimab in advanced cancers. Study results and limitations: Expanded clones belonging to CD8+ T cells outnumbered, on average, those of CD4+.

This chain connects TRBV20-1 to TRBJ1-2, with D perhaps matching TRBD1 (5 bases). The specimen was CD4+ or CD8+ T cells sorted from blood, collected in a trial of the OX40 agonist ivuxolimab. The source is an adult with an advanced solid tumor such as melanoma, head and neck, liver or kidney cancer. CDR3 residues: CSASRDGGYTF. The CDR3 DNA reads as TGCAGTGCTAGCAGGGACGGCGGCTACACCTTC.